These 24 T cell receptor beta chains originate from one sample sequenced in a study of cytomegalovirus exposure and HLA in healthy donors. With 60 Vbeta and 13 Jbeta primers, the PCR was carried out. Clones were sequenced by immunoSEQ multiplex PCR, and TCRdb holds only the in-frame ones, with some missing. This repertoire comprises tens of thousands of clones; its ten largest clones make up around 3.5%. Sequencing was done on a sample of PBMCs. These TCRs come from a man aged 35-49 years in good health and CMV-seronegative.

This chain joins TRBV5-4 and TRBJ2-5; 9 nucleotides align to TRBD1. Near its end, the DNA agrees better with TRBJ2-7, so the J call may be wrong. There are 16 residues in the CDR3. Germline V gives CDR1 SGHNT, CDR2 YYREEE (reference sequence). CDR3: CASSPQGQGGSYEQYF. The CDR3 DNA reads TGTGCCAGCAGCCCGCAGGGACAGGGTGGTTCCTACGAGCAGTACTTC.

The chain combines TRBV28 with TRBJ1-2; TRBD1 aligns across 8 bases. After removal of 1 base from V and 4 bases from J, the junction contained 5 bases not matched to a gene. CDR3 length: 15 residues. CDR1 MDHEN and CDR2 SYDVKM come from the germline V gene. The CDR3 DNA follows: TGTGCCAGCAGTTTATTTGGGACAGGAGCCTATGGCTACACCTTC. Translating it yields CASSLFGTGAYGYTF.

This sequence joins TRBV14 and TRBJ2-1, with 7 nucleotides matching TRBD2. This CDR3 contains 16 residues. After removal of 3 bases from V and 5 bases from J, the junction contained 10 bases not matched to a gene. Germline loops: CDR1 SGHDN, CDR2 FVKESK. The CDR3 region is CASSQGAGRIHNEQFF. The CDR3 DNA sequence: TGTGCCAGCAGCCAGGGAGCGGGGAGAATTCACAATGAGCAGTTCTTC.

For the CDR3, the DNA is TGCGCCAGCAGCCAAGAATGGCGGTCGAACACTGAAGCTTTCTTT. This codes for CASSQEWRSNTEAFF. The chain recombines TRBV4-1 with TRBJ1-1; D gene unclear. V lost 0 bases to trimming and J lost 1 base, with 9 bases between them. The CDR3 covers 15 residues. Germline lookup yields CDR1 MGHRA and CDR2 YSYEKL.

This sequence joins TRBV9 and TRBJ1-1; unclear D gene. V lost 0 bases and J lost 3, with 6 bases in between. This CDR3 has 13 residues. Germline-derived CDR1 and CDR2 are SGDLS and YYNGEE. The CDR3 nucleotides read TGTGCCAGCAGCGTAGGCCAGTACACTGAAGCTTTCTTT. It is translated as CASSVGQYTEAFF.

This chain uses TRBV6-1 with TRBJ1-3; TRBD1 is a possible D gene (5 bases). The CDR3 contains 15 residues. Germline V gives CDR1 MNHNS, CDR2 SASEGT. The germline V and J ends were trimmed by 3 bases and 0 bases, with 9 bases remaining between them. CDR3 region: CASSEQGSSGNTIYF. As DNA, the CDR3 is TGTGCCAGCAGTGAGCAGGGCAGCTCTGGAAACACCATATATTTT.

The chain links TRBV7-6 to TRBJ2-5; D not resolved. This CDR3 is built from 11 residues. From germline, CDR1 is SGHVS and CDR2 FNYEAQ. V lost 5 bases and J 2 bases, leaving 3 bases between the germline ends. The CDR3 here is CASSLQETQYF. CDR3 coding DNA: TGTGCCAGCAGCCTTCAAGAGACCCAGTACTTC.

The J gene is TRBJ1-2, the V gene TRBV19; tentatively, D is TRBD1 (5 bases). The CDR3 length is 14 residues. CDR1 is LNHDA, CDR2 SQIVND, per germline (reference sequence). V lost 4 bases and J lost 4, with 13 bases in between. The CDR3 spells CASSRGRESYGYTF. DNA of the CDR3: TGTGCCAGTAGTAGAGGCAGGGAATCCTATGGCTACACCTTC.

The chain links TRBV5-1 to TRBJ2-4; no reliable D call. This CDR3 region has 15 residues. Trimming removed 0 bases from V and 5 bases from J, with 12 bases in between. Germline V CDR1 and CDR2: SGHRS, YFSETQ. The CDR3 here is CASSLDRLPQNIQYF. DNA for the CDR3: TGCGCCAGCAGCTTGGATAGACTGCCCCAAAACATTCAGTACTTC.

This chain uses TRBV7-9 with TRBJ2-7; 11 bases are shared with TRBD1. Losses at the gene ends were 1 base for V and 3 bases for J; bases not matched to a gene: 2. Germline values: CDR1 SEHNR, CDR2 FQNEAQ (reference sequence). The CDR3 loop spans 15 amino acids. The CDR3: CASSLGGTGGYEQYF. Written as DNA, the CDR3 is TGTGCCAGCAGCTTAGGGGGGACAGGGGGCTACGAGCAGTACTTC.

The DNA for the CDR3 is TGCGCCAGCAGCCTTAGCGTTGCGGCCTACAATGAGCAGTTCTTC. It translates to CASSLSVAAYNEQFF. The J gene is TRBJ2-1, the V gene TRBV5-1; D is possibly TRBD2 (5 bases). The CDR3 is 15 amino acids. Germline assignment: CDR1 SGHRS and CDR2 YFSETQ. V lost 4 bases, J lost 2 bases, and 13 bases lay in between.

The chain couples TRBV6-5 to TRBJ1-2, with D tentatively TRBD1 (6 bases). Deletions cut 4 bases from V and 8 bases from J, with 20 bases between. CDR1 is MNHEY and CDR2 is SVGAGI in the germline V gene. The CDR3 runs to 15 residues. The CDR3 bases are TGTGCCAGCAGTTCGCCCGACAGGCGGCGTGGGGGCTACACCTTC. It codes for CASSSPDRRRGGYTF.

The V gene is TRBV18, the J gene TRBJ2-1; D perhaps matches TRBD2 (6 bases). This CDR3 has 17 residues. V was clipped by 1 base and J by 0 bases, with 13 bases between them. The germline gives CDR1 KGHSH, CDR2 LQKENI. The CDR3 sequence is CASSPRTGVTSYNEQFF. CDR3 nucleotide sequence: TGTGCCAGCTCACCACGGACGGGAGTTACCTCCTACAATGAGCAGTTCTTC.

The chain joins TRBV30 to TRBJ1-5, with D possibly TRBD1 on 6 matching bases. Germline V CDR1 and CDR2: GTSNPN, SVGIG (reference sequence). This CDR3 comprises 14 residues. Trimming pared 4 bases from V and 5 bases from J, leaving 15 bases between. This chain's CDR3 is CAWTPGQLHQPQHF. As DNA, the CDR3 is TGTGCCTGGACCCCCGGACAGCTCCATCAGCCCCAGCATTTT.

This chain links TRBV5-1 with TRBJ1-1; 8 positions match TRBD1. Per the germline V gene, CDR1 is SGHRS and CDR2 is YFSETQ. This CDR3 is built from 15 residues. The J segment lost 4 bases and the V segment lost 4 bases, leaving 9 bases of the junction unmatched. CDR3 residues: CASSNQGALGTEAFF. The CDR3 nucleotides are TGCGCCAGCAGCAATCAGGGGGCTCTGGGCACTGAAGCTTTCTTT.

V is TRBV4-3 and J is TRBJ1-2; perhaps TRBD1 as D (5 bases). The CDR3 is made up of 15 amino acids. V lost 1 base, J lost 4 bases, and 13 bases lay in between. Germline V lookup: CDR1 LGHNA, CDR2 YSLEER. The CDR3 sequence: CASSQGRGLGYGYTF. Here the CDR3 DNA reads TGCGCCAGCAGCCAAGGGCGGGGCCTTGGCTATGGCTACACCTTC.

The CDR3 DNA sequence: TGTGCCAGCAGCGTAGCGATGGAGGCCAATTACGGGGAGCTGTTTTTT. It encodes CASSVAMEANYGELFF. The rearrangement uses TRBV9 and TRBJ2-2, with a weak D call TRBD2 (5 bases). Germline V gene lookup returns CDR1 SGDLS and CDR2 YYNGEE. Trimming left V 0 bases short and J 7 bases short, with 16 bases between. This CDR3 is 16 amino acids long.

The CDR3 nucleotides are TGTGCCACCAGGGGACTAGCCAGGGGGGGTTACAATGAGCAGTTCTTC. Translated, it gives CATRGLARGGYNEQFF. The V call is TRBV7-2, the J call TRBJ2-1; TRBD2 aligns across 9 bases. The CDR3 runs to 16 residues. Germline V gene data show CDR1 as SGHTA and CDR2 as FQGNSA. V lost 10 bases and J lost 4; bases outside the gene matches: 14.

This chain uses TRBV7-9 with TRBJ2-7, with D possibly being TRBD2 (6 bases). Germline CDR1 is SEHNR and CDR2 is FQNEAQ (reference sequence). The CDR3 is 15 residues long. V dropped 2 bases and J dropped 3 bases, with 14 bases sitting between them. The CDR3, as DNA: TGTGCCAGCAGCTTATTAGCGGCGGATCGCTACGAGCAGTACTTC. Amino acids: CASSLLAADRYEQYF.

CDR3 in amino acids: CASSLGTGAELGYTF. CDR3 nucleotides: TGCGCCAGCAGCTTAGGGACAGGGGCTGAGTTGGGCTACACCTTC. This chain connects TRBV5-1 to TRBJ1-2, with 10 bases matching TRBD1. Germline CDR1 and CDR2: SGHRS and YFSETQ. The CDR3 sequence is 15 residues long. Trimming took 2 bases from V and 8 from J; bases not matched to a gene: 9.

The genes are TRBV13 and TRBJ2-5; D is possibly TRBD2 (5 bases). V dropped 3 bases and J dropped 3 bases, with 11 bases sitting between them. This CDR3 spans 14 amino acids. Germline V lookup: CDR1 PRHDT, CDR2 FYEKMQ (reference sequence). CDR3 nucleotides: TGTGCCAGCAGCTTTAGGCGGGCGGAAGAGACCCAGTACTTC. Its protein product is CASSFRRAEETQYF.

The chain employs TRBV29-1 and TRBJ2-3; D is perhaps TRBD1 (6 bases). Germline loops: CDR1 SQVTM, CDR2 ANQGSEA. Trimming removed 7 bases at V and 0 bases at J, with 20 bases between. This CDR3 comprises 16 residues. The CDR3 DNA reads TGCAGCGCTGGTGGACAGCTCAAATCTAGCACAGATACGCAGTATTTT. Its protein product is CSAGGQLKSSTDTQYF.

This chain uses TRBV5-1 with TRBJ2-2, with a tentative D call TRBD1 (5 bases). Trimming shortened V by 2 bases and J by 5 bases, and 13 bases separated the two germline ends. Germline CDR1 SGHRS, CDR2 YFSETQ. This CDR3 is 15 amino acids long. CDR3 DNA sequence: TGCGCCAGCAGCTTAACAGGAGACCCTACCGGGGAGCTGTTTTTT. Translating gives CASSLTGDPTGELFF. The whole variable domain, filled in from reference TRBV5-1 and TRBJ2-2, reads KAGVTQTPRYLIKTRGQQVTLSCSPISGHRSVSWYQQTPGQGLQFLFEYFSETQRNKGNFPGRFSGRQFSNSRSEMNVSTLELGDSALYLCASSLTGDPTGELFFGEGSRLTVL.

The chain links TRBV4-1 to TRBJ2-3, with D perhaps TRBD2 (5 bases). The ends were cut back, 0 bases at V and 8 bases at J, with 9 bases in the middle. The CDR3 totals 13 residues. Germline assignment: CDR1 MGHRA and CDR2 YSYEKL. The CDR3 here is CASSQERTGTQYF. CDR3 DNA: TGCGCCAGCAGCCAAGAGAGGACTGGTACGCAGTATTTT.